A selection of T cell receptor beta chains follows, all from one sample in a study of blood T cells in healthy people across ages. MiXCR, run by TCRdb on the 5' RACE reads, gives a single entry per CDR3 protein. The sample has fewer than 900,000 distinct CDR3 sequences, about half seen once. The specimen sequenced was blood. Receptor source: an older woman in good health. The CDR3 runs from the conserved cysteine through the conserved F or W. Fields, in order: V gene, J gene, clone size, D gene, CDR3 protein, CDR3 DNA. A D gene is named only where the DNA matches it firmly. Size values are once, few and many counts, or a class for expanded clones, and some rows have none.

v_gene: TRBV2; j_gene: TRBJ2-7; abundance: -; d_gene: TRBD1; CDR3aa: CASRPGTGAYEQYF; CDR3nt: TGTGCCAGCAGGCCCGGGACAGGGGCCTACGAGCAGTACTTC
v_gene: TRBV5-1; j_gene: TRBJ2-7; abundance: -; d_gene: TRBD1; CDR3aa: CASSTGQGAYEQYF; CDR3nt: TGCGCCAGCAGCACGGGACAGGGGGCCTACGAGCAGTACTTC
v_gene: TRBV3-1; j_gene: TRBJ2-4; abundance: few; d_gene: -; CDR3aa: CASSQDTRMYF; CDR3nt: TGTGCCAGCAGCCAAGATACACGGATGTACTTC
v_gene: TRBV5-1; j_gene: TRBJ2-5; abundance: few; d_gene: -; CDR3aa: CASSLAGWETQYF; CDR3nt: TGCGCCAGCAGCTTGGCAGGGTGGGAGACCCAGTACTTC
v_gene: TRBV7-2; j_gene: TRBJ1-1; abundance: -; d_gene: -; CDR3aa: CASLLGRATNTEAFF; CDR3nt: TGTGCCAGCCTTTTAGGGAGGGCGACGAACACTGAAGCTTTCTTT
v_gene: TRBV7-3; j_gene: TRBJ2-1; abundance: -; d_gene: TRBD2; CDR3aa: CASSLTLGSGRYNEQFF; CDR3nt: TGTGCCAGCAGCTTAACCCTCGGGAGCGGGAGGTACAATGAGCAGTTCTTC
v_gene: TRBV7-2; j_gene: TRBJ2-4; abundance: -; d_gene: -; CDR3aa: CASSRDGGLAKNIQYF; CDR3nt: TGTGCCAGCAGCCGAGACGGGGGGCTAGCCAAAAACATTCAGTACTTC
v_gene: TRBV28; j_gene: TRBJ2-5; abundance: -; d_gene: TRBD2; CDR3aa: CASSLQPGLAKVTQYF; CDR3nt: TGTGCCAGCAGTTTACAACCGGGACTAGCGAAGGTGACCCAGTACTTC
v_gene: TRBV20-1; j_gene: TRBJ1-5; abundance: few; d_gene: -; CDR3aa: CSAATDSNQPQHF; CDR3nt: TGCAGTGCCGCGACAGATAGCAATCAGCCCCAGCATTTT
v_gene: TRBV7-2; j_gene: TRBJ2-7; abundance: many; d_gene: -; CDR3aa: CASSRDSSSYEQYF; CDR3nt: TGTGCCAGCAGCCGCGACAGTAGCTCCTACGAGCAGTACTTC
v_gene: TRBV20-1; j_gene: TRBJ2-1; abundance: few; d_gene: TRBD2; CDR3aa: CSARDYTSGYNEQFF; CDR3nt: TGCAGTGCTAGAGATTATACTAGCGGTTACAATGAGCAGTTCTTC
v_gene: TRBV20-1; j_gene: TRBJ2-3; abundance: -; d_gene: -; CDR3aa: CSARTGIDTQYF; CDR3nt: TGCAGTGCTAGAACAGGGATAGATACGCAGTATTTT
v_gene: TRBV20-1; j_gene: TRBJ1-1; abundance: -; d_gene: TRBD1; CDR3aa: CTLQGDRVDTEAFF; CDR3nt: TGCACCCTCCAGGGGGACAGGGTCGACACTGAAGCTTTCTTT
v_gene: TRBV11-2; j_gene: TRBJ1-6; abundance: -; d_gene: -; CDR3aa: CASSLSPGFDSPLHF; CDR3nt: TGTGCCAGCAGCCTTAGTCCCGGATTTGATTCACCCCTCCACTTT
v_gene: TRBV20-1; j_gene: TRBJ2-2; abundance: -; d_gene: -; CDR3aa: CSAPRLGRPTGELFF; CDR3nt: TGCAGTGCTCCAAGGCTAGGGAGACCCACCGGGGAGCTGTTTTTT
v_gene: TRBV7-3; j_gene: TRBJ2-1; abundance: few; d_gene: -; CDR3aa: CASSSLQGQGYGGQFF; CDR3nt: TGTGCCAGCAGCTCTCTCCAGGGTCAGGGGTATGGGGGGCAGTTCTTC
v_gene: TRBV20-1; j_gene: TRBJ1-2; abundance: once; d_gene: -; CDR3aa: CSARVYSGYTF; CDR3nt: TGCAGTGCTAGGGTCTACTCTGGCTACACCTTC
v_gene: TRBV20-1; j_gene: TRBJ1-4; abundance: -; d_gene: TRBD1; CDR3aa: CSARPGQGFEKLFF; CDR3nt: TGCAGTGCTAGACCGGGACAGGGGTTTGAAAAACTGTTTTTT
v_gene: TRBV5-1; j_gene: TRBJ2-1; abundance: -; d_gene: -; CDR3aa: CASSWQGDEQFF; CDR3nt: TGCGCCAGCAGCTGGCAAGGGGATGAGCAGTTCTTC
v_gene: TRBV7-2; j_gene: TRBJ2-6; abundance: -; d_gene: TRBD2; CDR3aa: CASSLVGLAGAIGANVLTF; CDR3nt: TGTGCCAGCAGCTTAGTTGGCCTAGCGGGAGCTATTGGGGCCAACGTCCTGACTTTC
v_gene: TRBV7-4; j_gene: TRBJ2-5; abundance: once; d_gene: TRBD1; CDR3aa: CARGQGAVGRLYF; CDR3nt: TGTGCCCGCGGACAGGGGGCCGTGGGTAGATTGTACTTC
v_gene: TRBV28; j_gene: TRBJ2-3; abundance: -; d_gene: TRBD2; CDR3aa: CASSSGTSGSFTQYF; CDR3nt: TGTGCCAGCAGTTCCGGGACTAGCGGGAGTTTTACGCAGTATTTT
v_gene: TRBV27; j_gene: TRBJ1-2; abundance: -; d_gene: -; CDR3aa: CASSLWADEGGYTF; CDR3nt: TGTGCCAGCAGTTTATGGGCAGACGAAGGTGGCTACACCTTC
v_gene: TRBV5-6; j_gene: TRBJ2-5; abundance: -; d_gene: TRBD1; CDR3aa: CASSKDRVEGETQYF; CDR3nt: TGTGCCAGCAGCAAAGACAGGGTGGAAGGAGAGACCCAGTACTTC
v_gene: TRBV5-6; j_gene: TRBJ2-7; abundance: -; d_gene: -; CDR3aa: CASSDDGVFGAREQYF; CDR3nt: TGTGCCAGCAGCGACGATGGGGTTTTTGGGGCGCGCGAGCAGTACTTC
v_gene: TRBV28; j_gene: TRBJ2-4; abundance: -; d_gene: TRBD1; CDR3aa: CASSSGQGASNIQYF; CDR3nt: TGTGCCAGCAGTTCAGGACAGGGGGCTTCCAACATTCAGTACTTC
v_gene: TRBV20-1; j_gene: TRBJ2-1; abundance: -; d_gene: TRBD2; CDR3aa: CSAIAGGHNEQFF; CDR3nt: TGCAGTGCAATAGCGGGAGGCCACAATGAGCAGTTCTTC